The 6 T cell receptor beta chains below all came from one sample that was sequenced in a study of T cell repertoires in cytomegalovirus infection. The antigens of these receptors remain unknown. TCRdb used MiXCR to reprocess the reads, holding one entry per CDR3 protein. Here the sample spans about 770,000 distinct CDR3 sequences, just under 30% being singletons. The input for sequencing was cultured CD8+ T cells from PBMCs, taken from culture after CMV antigen stimulation. These receptors were taken from a human donor in good health (CMV status not recorded). Some clones in this sample may be carry-over from other donors' samples.

The gene calls are TRBV6-6 and TRBJ2-7, with D tentatively TRBD2 (7 bases). The CDR3 loop spans 15 amino acids. V dropped 2 bases and J dropped 0 bases, with 11 bases sitting between them. Germline V CDR1 and CDR2: MNHNY, SVGAGI (reference sequence). CDR3 region: CASSYGGASSYEQYF. CDR3 coding DNA: TGTGCCAGCAGTTACGGGGGGGCCAGCTCCTACGAGCAGTACTTC.

The chain combines TRBV7-9 with TRBJ2-1; D is undetermined. V shed 4 bases and J shed 9 bases, with 7 bases lying between them. Germline lookup yields CDR1 SEHNR and CDR2 FQNEAQ (reference sequence). The CDR3 extends over 11 amino acids. CDR3 region: CASSWIGEQFF. CDR3 coding DNA: TGTGCCAGCAGCTGGATCGGTGAGCAGTTCTTC.

The V gene is TRBV2, the J gene TRBJ2-2; a weak D match, TRBD2 (6 bases). CDR3 length: 15 residues. Trimming removed 10 bases at V and 0 bases at J, with 15 bases between. Germline-derived CDR1 and CDR2 are SNHLY and FYNNEI. DNA for the CDR3: TGTGCCACCCTCCTTGGGACTTCGAACACCGGGGAGCTGTTTTTT. Its protein is CATLLGTSNTGELFF.

The chain uses TRBV5-5 and TRBJ2-7; D is unresolved. This CDR3 has 16 amino acids. Trimming stripped 1 base from V and 2 bases from J, with 16 bases between. The germline V gene has CDR1 SGHKS and CDR2 YYEKEE (reference sequence). The CDR3 here is CASSLTTVGFAYEQYF. CDR3 DNA sequence: TGTGCCAGCAGCTTGACTACGGTGGGATTCGCCTACGAGCAGTACTTC.

V gene TRBV29-1 combines with J gene TRBJ2-1; D is possibly TRBD1 (5 bases). Germline values: CDR1 SQVTM, CDR2 ANQGSEA. Trimming cost V 5 bases and J 6 bases, with 14 bases left between them. The CDR3 consists of 13 residues. CDR3 residues: CSVLPWGSNEQFF. For the CDR3, the DNA is TGCAGCGTTCTACCTTGGGGCTCCAATGAGCAGTTCTTC.

This clonotype was detected ten times or more. CDR3 coding DNA: TGTGCCAGCAGTGAAGAGGCGGGCTCCTACGAGCAGTACGTC. Translation: CASSEEAGSYEQYV. The chain joins TRBV6-1 to TRBJ2-7, with a possible D match to TRBD2 (5 bases). This CDR3 comprises 14 residues. Trimming removed 1 base from V and 0 bases from J, with 7 bases in between. Germline values: CDR1 MNHNS, CDR2 SASEGT.